The 4 T cell receptor beta chains presented below share a single source sample, sequenced in a study of T cells in Graves' hyperthyroidism and ophthalmopathy. Researchers took RNA transcripts and amplified the TCR beta CDR3 regions from them. HTBI primers were used for first-round RT-PCR of the TCR CDR3. TCRdb processed the multiplex PCR reads anew with MiXCR; each CDR3 protein has one entry. The top ten hold roughly 7.7% of the sample, which has roughly 570,000 distinct CDR3 sequences, around 45% seen once. The sequenced sample consisted of peripheral blood or thyroid tissue (not recorded which). These receptors all come from a woman between 18 and 29 years old with Graves' hyperthyroidism.

This clonotype came up many times. The V call is TRBV5-6, the J call TRBJ2-5; possibly TRBD1 for D (7 bases). V lost 4 bases and J lost 3, with 19 bases in between. CDR1 SGHDT and CDR2 YYEEEE come from the germline V gene. CDR3 size: 16 residues. DNA of the CDR3: TGTGCCAGCAGCGAACTACGGGGGACAGCGAAAGAGACCCAGTACTTC. Amino acids: CASSELRGTAKETQYF.

Only one count was recorded for this clonotype. The chain uses TRBV29-1 and TRBJ1-1; no clear D. The CDR3 loop spans 12 amino acids. Germline lookup yields CDR1 SQVTM and CDR2 ANQGSEA. V was pared by 8 bases and J by 5 bases, with 15 bases between. The CDR3 coding sequence is TGCAGCATGGACGGGGAGTGGACTGAAGCTTTCTTT. Protein sequence: CSMDGEWTEAFF.

This clonotype was counted at least ten times. V and J are TRBV10-3 and TRBJ1-3; D is uncertain. Trimming took 6 bases from V and 0 from J, leaving 12 bases between them. The CDR3 extends over 15 amino acids. From germline, CDR1 is ENHRY and CDR2 SYGVKD. The CDR3 here is CAIRPYATSGNTIYF. As DNA, the CDR3 is TGTGCCATCAGGCCATATGCAACCTCTGGAAACACCATATATTTT.

There are many counts of this clonotype. The chain uses TRBV19 and TRBJ1-2, with TRBD1 matching over 7 bases. V was pared by 3 bases and J by 5 bases, with 9 bases of the junction left unmatched. The CDR3 is made up of 15 amino acids. CDR1 and CDR2 from the germline V gene are LNHDA and SQIVND (reference sequence). The CDR3, as DNA: TGTGCCAGTAGTATGAGCAAGACAGGGCGGTATGGCTACACCTTC. Protein sequence: CASSMSKTGRYGYTF.